This T cell receptor beta chain originates from a study of T cells in Graves' hyperthyroidism and ophthalmopathy. Broader study findings: Most thyroid clonotypes with frequency above 0.001 were detected in blood.

About this clonotype itself: Its cognate antigen is unknown.

Template material for amplifying TCR beta CDR3 regions consisted of RNA transcripts. Primed by the HTBI set, a first-round RT-PCR was run on the TCR CDR3. Using its own MiXCR run on the multiplex PCR reads, TCRdb lists one record per CDR3 protein. The data contain about 720,000 distinct CDR3 sequences, about 15% of them singletons. With 5 bases removed from V and 7 bases from J, the gap between germline ends came to 12 bases. The CDR3 is 14 residues long. Looked up from germline, CDR1 is SEHNR and CDR2 is FQNEAQ (reference sequence). The chain has TRBV7-9 and TRBJ1-6; D is unclear. This TCR was sampled from a young man with Graves' hyperthyroidism. Material for sequencing was blood. The CDR3 DNA follows: TGTGCCAGCAGCCAACTCGGACGGAATTCACCCCTCCACTTT. It is translated as CASSQLGRNSPLHF.